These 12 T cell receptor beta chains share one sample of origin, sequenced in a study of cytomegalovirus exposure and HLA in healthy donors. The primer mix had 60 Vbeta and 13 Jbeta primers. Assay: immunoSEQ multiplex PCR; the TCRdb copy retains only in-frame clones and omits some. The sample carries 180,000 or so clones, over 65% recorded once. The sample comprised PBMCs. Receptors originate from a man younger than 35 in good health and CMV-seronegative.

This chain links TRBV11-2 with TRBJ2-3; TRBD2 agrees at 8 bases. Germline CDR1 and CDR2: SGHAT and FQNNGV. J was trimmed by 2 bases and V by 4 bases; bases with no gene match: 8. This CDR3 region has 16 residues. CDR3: CASSSLLAGNTDTQYF. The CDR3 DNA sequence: TGTGCCAGCAGCTCCCTCTTAGCGGGAAACACAGATACGCAGTATTTT.

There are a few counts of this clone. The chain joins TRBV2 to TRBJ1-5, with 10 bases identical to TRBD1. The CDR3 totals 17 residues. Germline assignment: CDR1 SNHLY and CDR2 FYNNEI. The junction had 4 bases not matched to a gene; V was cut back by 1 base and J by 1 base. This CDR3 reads CASSEGQDRGSNQPQHF. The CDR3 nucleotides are TGTGCCAGCAGTGAAGGCCAGGACAGGGGGAGCAATCAGCCCCAGCATTTT.

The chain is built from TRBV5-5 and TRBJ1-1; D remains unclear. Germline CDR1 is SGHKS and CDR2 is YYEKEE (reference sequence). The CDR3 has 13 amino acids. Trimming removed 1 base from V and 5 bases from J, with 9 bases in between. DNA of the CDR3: TGTGCCAGCAGCTTGTACCGGGGTACTGAAGCTTTCTTT. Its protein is CASSLYRGTEAFF.

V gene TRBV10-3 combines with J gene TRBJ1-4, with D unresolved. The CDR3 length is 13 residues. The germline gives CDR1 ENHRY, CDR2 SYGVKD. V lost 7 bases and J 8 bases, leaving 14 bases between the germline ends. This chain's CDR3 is CAITQERGEKLFF. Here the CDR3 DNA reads TGTGCCATCACCCAAGAGCGCGGAGAAAAACTGTTTTTT.

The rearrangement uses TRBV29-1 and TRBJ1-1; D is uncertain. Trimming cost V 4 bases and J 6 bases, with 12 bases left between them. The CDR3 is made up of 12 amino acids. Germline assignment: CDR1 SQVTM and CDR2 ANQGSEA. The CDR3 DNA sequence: TGCAGCGTTGTGGGAGGGATCGCTGAAGCTTTCTTT. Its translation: CSVVGGIAEAFF.

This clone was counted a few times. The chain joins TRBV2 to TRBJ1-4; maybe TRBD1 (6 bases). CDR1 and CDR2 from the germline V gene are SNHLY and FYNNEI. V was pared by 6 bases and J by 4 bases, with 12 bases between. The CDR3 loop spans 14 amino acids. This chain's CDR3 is CASSKGVLNEKLFF. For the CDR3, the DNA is TGTGCCAGCAGCAAGGGGGTCCTTAATGAAAAACTGTTTTTT.

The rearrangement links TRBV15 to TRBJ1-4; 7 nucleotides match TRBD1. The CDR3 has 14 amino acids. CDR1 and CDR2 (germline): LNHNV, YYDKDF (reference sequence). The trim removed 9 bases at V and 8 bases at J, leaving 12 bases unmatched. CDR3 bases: TGTGCCACGCAAAGGACAGGAGGGCTAGAAAAACTGTTTTTT. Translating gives CATQRTGGLEKLFF.

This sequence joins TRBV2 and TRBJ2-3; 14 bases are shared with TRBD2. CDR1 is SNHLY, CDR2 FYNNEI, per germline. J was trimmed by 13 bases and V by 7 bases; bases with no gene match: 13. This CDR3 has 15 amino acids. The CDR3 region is CASTASGTSGGRKYF. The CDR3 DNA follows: TGTGCCAGCACCGCCTCCGGGACTAGCGGGGGCCGAAAGTATTTT.

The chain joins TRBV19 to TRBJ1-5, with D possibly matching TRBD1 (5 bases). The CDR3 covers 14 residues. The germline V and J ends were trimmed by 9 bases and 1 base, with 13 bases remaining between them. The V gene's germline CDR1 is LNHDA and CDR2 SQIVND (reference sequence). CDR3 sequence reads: CASAIKGSNQPQHF. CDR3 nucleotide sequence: TGTGCCAGCGCCATCAAGGGGAGCAATCAGCCCCAGCATTTT.

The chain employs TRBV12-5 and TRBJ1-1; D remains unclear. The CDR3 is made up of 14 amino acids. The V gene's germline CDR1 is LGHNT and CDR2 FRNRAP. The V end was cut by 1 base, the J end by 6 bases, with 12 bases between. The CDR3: CASGLALDGAEAFF. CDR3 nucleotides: TGTGCTAGTGGTTTGGCCCTAGACGGCGCTGAAGCTTTCTTT.

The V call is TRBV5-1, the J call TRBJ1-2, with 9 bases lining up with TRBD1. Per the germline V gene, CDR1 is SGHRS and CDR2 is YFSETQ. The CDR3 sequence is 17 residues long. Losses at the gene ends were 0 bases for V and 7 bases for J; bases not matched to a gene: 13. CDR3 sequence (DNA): TGCGCCAGCAGCTTGGTTTACAGGGGGCGAACGTTGAGTGGCTACACCTTC. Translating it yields CASSLVYRGRTLSGYTF.

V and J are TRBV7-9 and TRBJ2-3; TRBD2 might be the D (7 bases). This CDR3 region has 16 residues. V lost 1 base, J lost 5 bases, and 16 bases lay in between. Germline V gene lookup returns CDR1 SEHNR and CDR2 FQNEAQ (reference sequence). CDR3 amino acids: CASSLVGGRVVDTQYF. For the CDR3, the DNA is TGTGCCAGCAGCTTAGTCGGGGGGCGGGTCGTAGATACGCAGTATTTT. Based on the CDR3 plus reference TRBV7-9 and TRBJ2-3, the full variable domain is DTGVSQNPRHKITKRGQNVTFRCDPISEHNRLYWYRQTLGQGPEFLTYFQNEAQLEKSRLLSDRFSAERPKGSFSTLEIQRTEQGDSAMYLCASSLVGGRVVDTQYFGPGTRLTVL.